The entry that follows covers one T cell receptor beta chain sequence. Generated by immunoSEQ multiplex PCR, the TCRdb table keeps only in-frame clones and is missing some. The repertoire holds tens of thousands of clones, with 85% to 95% as singletons. These data come from a study of lymphopenia after photon versus proton radiotherapy. The sequencing here drew on peripheral blood, taken from a patient treated with photon-based radiotherapy. The receptor comes from a woman aged 50 to 60 with cholangiocarcinoma.

Here the CDR3 reads CASSPVGSRMNTEAFF. The CDR3 DNA follows: TGTGCCAGCAGCCCAGTGGGGTCCCGAATGAACACTGAAGCTTTCTTT. The V call is TRBV14, the J call TRBJ1-1; D gene uncertain. Germline CDR1 SGHDN, CDR2 FVKESK. This CDR3 is 16 amino acids long. Trimming left V 4 bases short and J 0 bases short, with 15 bases between. Full variable domain (outside the CDR3, taken from reference TRBV14 and TRBJ1-1): EAGVTQFPSHSVIEKGQTVTLRCDPISGHDNLYWYRRVMGKEIKFLLHFVKESKQDESGMPNNRFLAERTGGTYSTLKVQPAELEDSGVYFCASSPVGSRMNTEAFFGQGTRLTVV.